The T cell receptor beta chain described here comes from a study of cytomegalovirus exposure and HLA in healthy donors. A word on this clone: Its specificity is not known.

Study-level points and caveats: In vitro assays verified that a few CMV-associated chains recognized CMV antigens specifically.

Libraries were prepared by immunoSEQ multiplex PCR; TCRdb keeps only in-frame clonotypes and omits some of them. The profile shows hundreds of thousands of clones, more than 75% of them singletons. Per the germline V gene, CDR1 is SGHVS and CDR2 is FQNEAQ. The length of the CDR3 is 15 residues. V was cut by 3 bases and J by 2 bases, with 14 bases left in between. Input material: PBMCs. The rearrangement links TRBV7-8 to TRBJ2-7, with D perhaps TRBD1 (5 bases). The TCR comes from a man between 18 and 29 years old in good health and CMV-seropositive. The CDR3 DNA follows: TGTGCCAGCAGCTTCACTGCCGACAGAGCCTACGAGCAGTACTTC. Translation gives CASSFTADRAYEQYF.